The source of this T cell receptor beta chain is a study of tumor-infiltrating lymphocytes in oesophageal squamous cell carcinoma. The CDR3 contains 15 residues. Germline assignment: CDR1 MDHEN and CDR2 SYDVKM. Trimming took off 2 bases at V and 4 bases at J, with 13 bases between the two ends. TCRdb fed the PCR reads into MiXCR, producing one record per CDR3 protein. Of 20,000 to 25,000 distinct CDR3 sequences in the sample, roughly 32% are singletons; the top ten hold about 19%. Material for sequencing was esophageal tumor tissue. The gene calls are TRBV28 and TRBJ2-3, with D possibly matching TRBD2 (5 bases). The source is a female donor with esophageal squamous cell carcinoma. The CDR3 coding sequence is TGTGCCAGCAGTTTACTTGCTAGGACTCCAGATACGCAGTATTTT. It translates to CASSLLARTPDTQYF.